Below are 4 T cell receptor beta chains sequenced from a single sample in a study of blood T cell repertoires in COVID-19. TCRdb's table, derived via immunoSEQ multiplex PCR, lists solely in-frame clones and lacks some. The data show about 220,000 clones, 82% seen once. The sequenced sample was peripheral blood. Receptors originate from a woman of 80 years or more with COVID-19, enrolled during active disease.

This clone occurred a few times. CDR3 residues: CASSHPGGPNQPQHF. The CDR3 region has the DNA TGCGCCAGCAGCCATCCAGGAGGTCCCAATCAGCCCCAGCATTTT. The chain is built from TRBV4-1 and TRBJ1-5; D unresolved. Per the germline V gene, CDR1 is MGHRA and CDR2 is YSYEKL. The V gene lost 3 bases and the J gene lost 3 bases, with 12 bases spanning the gap. The CDR3 runs 15 residues.

V usage is TRBV7-9 and J usage is TRBJ2-1, with D possibly TRBD2 on 5 matching bases. In germline, CDR1 is SEHNR, CDR2 FQNEAQ (reference sequence). The CDR3 spans 14 residues. Trimming removed 6 bases at V and 4 bases at J, with 13 bases between. The CDR3 coding sequence is TGTGCCAGCAGAAGGACTTCGGCATACAATGAGCAGTTCTTC. Amino acid sequence: CASRRTSAYNEQFF.

V usage is TRBV21-1 and J usage is TRBJ1-5. TRBV21-1 is shown as a pseudogene. The CDR3 runs 14 residues. This CDR3 reads CASRGGISNQPQHF. The CDR3, as DNA: TGTGCCAGCAGGGGAGGAATTAGCAATCAGCCCCAGCATTTT.

This clone was picked up one time. V usage is TRBV3-1 (or the pseudogene TRBV3-2) and J usage is TRBJ1-2, with D perhaps matching TRBD1 (5 bases). V lost 2 bases to trimming and J lost 2 bases, with 9 bases between them. Germline-derived CDR1 and CDR2 are LGHDT and YNNKEL (reference sequence). This CDR3 spans 14 amino acids. The CDR3 region is CASSQRQLNYGYTF. The CDR3 DNA is TGTGCCAGCAGCCAAAGACAGCTGAACTATGGCTACACCTTC.